The rows below give T cell receptor beta chains drawn from one sample of a study of blood T cell repertoires in COVID-19. Method: immunoSEQ multiplex PCR; TCRdb's copy keeps in-frame clones and lacks some. The table has more than 300,000 clones, roughly 90% seen once; the top ten hold about a tenth. What was sequenced was PBMCs or T cells enriched from blood (not recorded which). The receptors shown here come from a woman aged 25-40 years who had recovered from COVID-19. Both conserved end residues are part of each CDR3. The D gene is left open where the match is weak.

j_call | d_call | v_call | cdr3_aa | cdr3_nt
TRBJ1-1 | TRBD1 | TRBV4-1 | CASSPGQGRMNTEAFF | TGCGCCAGCAGCCCTGGACAGGGGAGAATGAACACTGAAGCTTTCTTT
TRBJ1-1 | NA | TRBV9 | CASSAPGTTRGAFF | TGTGCCAGCAGCGCCCCCGGGACGACGAGGGGGGCTTTCTTT
TRBJ2-1 | NA | TRBV11-1 | CASSLRAGHDNEQFF | TGTGCCAGCAGCTTGAGGGCAGGCCACGACAATGAGCAGTTCTTC
TRBJ2-3 | TRBD2 | TRBV14 | CASSQLTSGGEDTQYF | TGTGCCAGCAGCCAACTGACTAGCGGTGGGGAAGATACGCAGTATTTT
TRBJ1-1 | NA | TRBV4-2 | CASSRGIANTEAFF | TGTGCCAGCAGCCGCGGGATAGCGAACACTGAAGCTTTCTTT
TRBJ2-7 | TRBD1 | TRBV5-1 | CASAPRDRGTLPYF | TGCGCCAGTGCTCCCCGGGACAGGGGCACCCTTCCGTACTTC
TRBJ2-3 | NA | TRBV5-4 | CASSRIQATSTDTQYF | TGTGCCAGCAGCCGAATACAGGCGACAAGCACAGATACGCAGTATTTT
TRBJ1-4 | NA | TRBV19 | CASSTGQVNEKLFF | TGTGCCAGTAGTACGGGACAAGTCAATGAAAAACTGTTTTTT
TRBJ2-6 | NA | TRBV7-2 | CASSLVEASGANVLTF | TGTGCCAGCAGCTTAGTTGAAGCCTCTGGGGCCAACGTCCTGACTTTC
TRBJ2-7 | TRBD1 | TRBV5-5 | CASSWDRFGGREQYF | TGTGCCAGCAGCTGGGACAGGTTTGGGGGTCGGGAGCAGTACTTC